This T cell receptor (beta chain) comes out of a study of T cells in pancreatic ductal adenocarcinoma (dated by TCRdb to 2015 to 2018). With respect to the entire study: To learn about the adaptive T-cell response arising naturally, investigators profiled where tumor-infiltrating CD8+ T cells, together with suppressive cells, were located within resected pancreatic ductal adenocarcinoma, how abundant they were, and what qualities they showed.

Study-wide conclusions, independent of this receptor: No significant difference in T-cell clonality was found between tumor and blood, with mean clonality of approximately 0.11 in tumors and less than 0.075 in blood. Because most pancreatic cancer patients present with inoperable disease, the resected cohort was biased toward the minority with early-stage disease. Comparisons of clonality between tumor and blood may be biased toward lower diversity because tumors are enriched in CD45RO+ effector T cells rather than naive T cells. Compared with tumor samples, blood samples had more total productive templates and around 8-fold more unique clonotypes.

From the cysteine through the phenylalanine, the CDR3 covers 11 amino acids. Only the CDR3 part of the read is kept: 33 bases, read in frame from the first base. Taken from the germline V gene (reference sequence), the CDR1 and CDR2 loops are MNHEY and SMNVEV. The selected pancreatic ductal adenocarcinoma patients had received surgery without neoadjuvant therapy. Immediately after surgery, resected tumor tissue was collected into ice-cold media, and a portion of the resected tumor tissue was flash frozen for DNA and RNA. Using the DNeasy Blood and Tissue Kit with Proteinase K and RNase treatment, genomic DNA was extracted from roughly seven PBMC and nine or ten flash-frozen tumor specimens. TCR beta CDR3 regions were amplified from genomic DNA using the immunoSEQ hsTCRB kit. An Illumina HiSeq system was used for high-throughput TRB CDR3 sequencing. As for the authors' bioinformatics: The immunoSEQ software was used to analyze sequencing reads, and nonproductive sequences containing premature stops or frame-shifts were removed. Repertoire clonality was computed as one minus Shannon entropy normalized by log2 of the number of unique productive sequences. Held by TCRdb, this immuneACCESS table contains in-frame sequences only and omits some clones. Under half of the omission traces to an unresolved V gene where checked; the cause of the rest is unknown. D and trimming come from the DNA, and the V and J calls and clone size come from that table. For this sample there are under 6,500 clones; around 68% appear just once. Over 8.5% of the sample belongs to the ten largest clones.

There are a few counts of this clone. The antigen this receptor binds is unknown. Compared with germline, one end of the junction differs, possibly owing to a read error. The chain was built from TRBV27 and TRBJ1-5; a stretch of 8 junction bases matches TRBD1. Material for sequencing was pancreatic tumor tissue. The receptor was isolated from a human donor with pancreatic ductal adenocarcinoma. The CDR3 has the sequence CASRQRGQEIF. The DNA is as follows: TGTGCCAGCAGACAGCGGGGACAGGAAATTTTT.